This TCR beta chain was identified during a study of cytomegalovirus exposure and HLA in healthy donors. About the research overall: Later analysis reported that the 95 to 150 validation repertoires shared the platform of the approximately 620 first-cohort repertoires.

This CDR3 region has 17 residues. CDR1 and CDR2 (germline): MGHRA, YSYEKL. Trimming left V 4 bases short and J 2 bases short, with 20 bases between. Sequencing was performed with immunoSEQ multiplex PCR; in TCRdb, only in-frame clones are kept and a portion is missing. There are 99,000 or so clones in the sample; around 87% occur only once, and roughly 4.2% lies in the top ten. V and J are TRBV4-1 and TRBJ2-5; D is perhaps TRBD1 (6 bases). Sequencing was carried out using PBMCs. The source is a woman under 30 in good health and CMV-seropositive. CDR3 loop: CASSPTLGANQQETQYF. The CDR3 DNA sequence: TGCGCCAGCAGCCCCACCTTGGGGGCAAACCAACAAGAGACCCAGTACTTC.